A single TCR beta chain is shown here with its context. The antigen it recognizes is unknown. The data originate from a study of CXCR3-negative and CXCR3-positive naive CD8 T cells (dated by TCRdb to between 2018 and 2021). Study-level background: About 150 million TRB reads were obtained in total, roughly 1.5 +/- 0.3 million reads per library. Data from ten to twelve donors, pooled across two independent experiments, went into the diversity and physicochemical repertoire analyses. The TRBV-TRBJ cluster analysis covered naive subsets from 5 donors and memory cells from 3 donors.

Each CD8+ T cell subset was flow-sorted in triplicate, and 300,000 or so cells per subset were placed directly into RLT lysis buffer. To exclude memory contaminants, naive CD8+ T cells were stringently defined as CD45RO-CCR7+CD27+CD95-. Standard density gradient centrifugation was used to isolate peripheral blood mononuclear cells from buffy coats. A FACSAria III was used to flow-sort naive CD8+ T cells into CXCR3-negative and CXCR3-positive populations. An RNeasy Mini Kit was used to extract total RNA from the sorted cells. Overall study results and their limits: Because surface CD5, which is linked to self-reactivity in mice, was comparable between the naive subsets, TCR interaction strength was also inferred from the physicochemical properties of TRB CDR3s. Both naive subsets had comparably high repertoire diversity, while memory CD8+ T cells had much lower repertoire diversity. Compared with CXCR3-negative naive cells, CXCR3-positive naive cells had TRB CDR3s with higher hydrophobicity (lower Kidera factor 4), lower energy, and higher strength and volume indices. Freshly isolated PBMCs were used for most assays because CXCR3 expression went down partially after cryopreservation. TRBV-TRBJ usage was similar between naive CXCR3-negative and CXCR3-positive cells from the same donor, while memory cells showed distinct patterns.

The reads were generated on a NextSeq 550. The Human TCR Profiling Kit (MiLaboratory) was used to make UMI-labeled 5' RACE TRB cDNA libraries. cDNA synthesis used the entire amount of extracted RNA, and PCR amplification then used the entire amount of cDNA produced. The libraries were made side by side, with each library going through the same number of PCR cycles. Turning to the authors' computational methods: With a requirement of at least two reads per UMI, MIGEC and MiXCR extracted about 49,000 +/- 11,000 unique UMI-labeled TRB cDNA molecules per library. Each library averaged 40,000 +/- 10,000 functional in-frame TRB CDR3 nucleotide clonotypes without stop codons. Diversity metrics, including normalized Shannon-Wiener and Chao1, were computed in VDJtools after downsampling to 5000 UMI-labeled TRB molecules per sample. VDJtools computed clonotype-size-weighted physicochemical properties of the central five CDR3 residues: interaction energy, strength, volume and Kidera factor 4. TCRdb reprocessed the reads and provides one entry for every CDR3 protein sequence; no DNA is given. The V and J calls and clone size are TCRdb's, not the authors'. The sample table records 100,000 to 150,000 distinct CDR3 sequences. The ten largest clones take up 0.49% of the sample.

The CDR3 runs 15 residues from the cysteine to the phenylalanine. No DNA is recorded. The germline V gene yields LGHNA for CDR1 and YSLEER for CDR2. Sequenced: naive CXCR3- CD8+ T cells from blood. Reading the label with the study, this specimen's cell subset or site is: CD45RO-CCR7+CD27+CD95- naive CD8+ T cells lacking CXCR3 (TNR3-). This clonotype was sampled from a human donor in good health. Some clones in this sample may be carry-over from other donors' samples. Rearrangement joined TRBV4-3 to TRBJ2-1. The CDR3 has the sequence CASSPEADSYNEQFF.